Shown below are 15 T cell receptor beta chains from a single sample sequenced in a study. TCRdb called the 5' RACE reads again in MiXCR, with one record for every CDR3 protein. Of about 57,000 distinct CDR3 sequences in the sample, more than 25% were seen once. Tregs were sorted as CD4+CD25+CD127-/low cells. The specimen sequenced was tumor-infiltrating Tregs sorted from the breast tumor. All receptors come from a female donor with breast cancer.

The chain links TRBV5-5 to TRBJ1-2; D remains ambiguous. Between the trimmed V and J ends, which lost 0 bases and 1 base, there was a span of 4 bases. The CDR3 length is 13 residues. CDR1 and CDR2 (germline): SGHKS, YYEKEE (reference sequence). In DNA, the CDR3 is TGTGCCAGCAGCTTGGGGAATAACTATGGCTACACCTTC. It specifies CASSLGNNYGYTF. The complete variable domain, with remaining parts taken from reference TRBV5-5 and TRBJ1-2, reads DAGVTQSPTHLIKTRGQQVTLRCSPISGHKSVSWYQQVLGQGPQFIFQYYEKEERGRGNFPDRFSARQFPNYSSELNVNALLLGDSALYLCASSLGNNYGYTFGSGTRLTVV.

The V and J genes are TRBV5-1 and TRBJ2-2; D remains ambiguous. Germline-derived CDR1 and CDR2 are SGHRS and YFSETQ. Trimming pared 1 base from V and 4 bases from J, leaving 14 bases between. This CDR3 contains 16 residues. CDR3 in DNA: TGCGCCAGCAGCTTGACTGATAATCAACCCACCGGGGAGCTGTTTTTT. This codes for CASSLTDNQPTGELFF. Supplemented by reference TRBV5-1 and TRBJ2-2, the full variable domain reads KAGVTQTPRYLIKTRGQQVTLSCSPISGHRSVSWYQQTPGQGLQFLFEYFSETQRNKGNFPGRFSGRQFSNSRSEMNVSTLELGDSALYLCASSLTDNQPTGELFFGEGSRLTVL.

This clonotype was seen a handful of times. The V call is TRBV7-2, the J call TRBJ1-2; weak D call: TRBD1 (5 bases). The CDR3 has 15 amino acids. Between the trimmed V and J ends, which lost 6 bases and 4 bases, there was a span of 18 bases. CDR1 and CDR2 (germline): SGHTA, FQGNSA. CDR3 nucleotide sequence: TGTGCCAGCAGTCCGAGAGTGGGGGATACCTATGGCTACACCTTC. Protein sequence: CASSPRVGDTYGYTF.

This clonotype occurred a few times. The chain combines TRBV2 with TRBJ2-3; D not resolved. This CDR3 is built from 10 residues. Trimming cost V 4 bases and J 6 bases, with 2 bases left between them. The V gene's germline CDR1 is SNHLY and CDR2 FYNNEI. The chain's CDR3 is CASSGDTQYF. In nucleotides, the CDR3 is TGTGCCAGCAGTGGGGATACGCAGTATTTT.

This clonotype was seen only a few times. The chain recombines TRBV21-1 with TRBJ1-2; TRBD1, the table's D call, lacks a check against the DNA. TRBV21-1 is noted as a pseudogene. This CDR3 contains 14 residues. The CDR3 loop reads CASSTGGLPHGYTF. The CDR3 nucleotides read TGTGCCAGCAGCACTGGGGGATTGCCCCATGGCTACACCTTC.

As to this clonotype: The junction departs from germline at one end; a sequencing error may be responsible. This chain uses TRBV5-4 with TRBJ1-2; perhaps TRBD1 as D (6 bases). The CDR3 runs to 13 residues. Germline values: CDR1 SGHNT, CDR2 YYREEE (reference sequence). CDR3 sequence reads: CARSFGQNYGYTF. CDR3 sequence (DNA): TGTGCCAGAAGCTTCGGACAGAACTATGGCTACACCTTC.

This clonotype was seen many times. The genes are TRBV20-1 and TRBJ1-1; D might be TRBD1 (5 bases). The V gene's germline CDR1 is DFQATT and CDR2 SNEGSKA (reference sequence). V was shortened by 2 bases and J by 0 bases, with 10 bases between the two germline ends. CDR3 length: 14 amino acids. CDR3 coding DNA: TGCAGTGCTAGAAGAGAGGACATGAACACTGAAGCTTTCTTT. Translating it yields CSARREDMNTEAFF.

The chain is built from TRBV20-1 and TRBJ1-5; 9 bases are a match to TRBD1. J lost 3 bases, V lost 8 bases, and 11 bases had no gene match. This CDR3 spans 15 amino acids. Germline V gene lookup returns CDR1 DFQATT and CDR2 SNEGSKA (reference sequence). This chain's CDR3 is CSTNLGTGNNQPQHF. CDR3 nucleotide sequence: TGCAGTACTAATCTAGGGACAGGGAACAATCAGCCCCAGCATTTT.

This clonotype has a handful of counts. V is TRBV7-9 and J is TRBJ2-7; D is unclear. This CDR3 spans 12 amino acids. V was shortened by 3 bases and J by 3 bases, with 6 bases between the two germline ends. Looked up from germline, CDR1 is SEHNR and CDR2 is FQNEAQ (reference sequence). The CDR3 region has the DNA TGTGCCAGCAGCTTGGATGTCTACGAGCAGTACTTC. It yields the protein CASSLDVYEQYF.

J is TRBJ1-1 and V is TRBV12-3 or TRBV12-4; D possibly corresponds to TRBD1 (5 bases). There are 13 residues in the CDR3. V lost 3 bases and J 3 bases, leaving 8 bases between the germline ends. The CDR3 loop is CASSFGRDTEAFF. CDR3 nucleotide sequence: TGTGCCAGCAGTTTCGGCAGGGACACTGAAGCTTTCTTT.

The chain employs TRBV11-2 and TRBJ2-7, with 12 nucleotides matching TRBD2. This CDR3 has 14 residues. Germline V lookup: CDR1 SGHAT, CDR2 FQNNGV. J gave up 11 bases and V 4 bases, and 9 bases lay outside the gene matches. CDR3 coding DNA: TGTGCCAGCAGCTCCCGACTAGCGGGAGATCAAGAGTACTTC. Translating it yields CASSSRLAGDQEYF.

Remarks on this clonotype: Germline is not matched at one junction end, which may reflect a read error. This rearrangement joins TRBV6-6 to TRBJ2-2; 9 bases agree with TRBD1. The CDR3 extends over 15 amino acids. Germline CDR1 MNHNY, CDR2 SVGAGI (reference sequence). The CDR3 region is CASSYGQGYTGELFF. The CDR3 region has the DNA TGTGCCAGCAGTTACGGACAGGGGTACACCGGAGAGCTGTTTTTT.

Regarding this clonotype: This is likely a read error, given that the CDR3 carries no conserved phenylalanine or tryptophan at its end. V usage is TRBV2 and J usage is TRBJ2-7; no definite D call. CDR1 is SNHLY, CDR2 FYNNEI, per germline. Deletions cut 6 bases from V and 5 bases from J, with 8 bases between. The CDR3 extends over 11 amino acids. The CDR3: CASSWADEQYL. The CDR3 bases are TGTGCCAGCAGCTGGGCGGACGAGCAGTACTTG.

The chain joins TRBV6-5 to TRBJ2-7; D gene ambiguous. The CDR3 spans 17 residues. The V gene lost 1 base and the J gene lost 1 base, with 17 bases spanning the gap. Germline CDR1 MNHEY, CDR2 SVGAGI. CDR3 coding DNA: TGTGCCAGCAGTTACTTCACAGTCCGAAGCTATTCCTACGAGCAGTACTTC. This sequence encodes CASSYFTVRSYSYEQYF.

This chain links TRBV12-3 or TRBV12-4 with TRBJ1-3; no clear D gene. Trimming pared 6 bases from V and 2 bases from J, leaving 14 bases between. The CDR3 contains 15 residues. The CDR3 sequence is CASSLGETTGNTIYF. The CDR3 DNA follows: TGTGCCAGCAGCCTTGGAGAAACTACTGGAAACACCATATATTTT.